This entry features one T cell receptor (beta chain) sequence. 13 Jbeta primers and 60 Vbeta primers were used for the PCR. The repertoire was sequenced with immunoSEQ multiplex PCR; TCRdb's copy has only in-frame clones and lacks some. The data show approximately 150,000 clones, approximately 80% seen once. Germline V gene sequence: CDR1 SEHNR, CDR2 FQNEAQ (reference sequence). Unmatched junction bases numbered 8, after V lost 6 bases and J lost 5 bases. This CDR3 contains 14 residues. This record comes from a study of cytomegalovirus exposure and HLA in healthy donors. Study information: Genetic ancestry analysis placed more than 80% of the 350 to 500 donors that were genotyped in the Caucasian-associated cluster.

The clonotype originates from a man aged 25 to 40 in good health and CMV-seropositive. Source material: PBMCs. This chain joins TRBV7-9 and TRBJ2-5, with TRBD1 matching 8 bases. CDR3 loop: CASRRSTGDETQYF. CDR3 in DNA: TGTGCCAGCAGGCGATCGACAGGGGACGAGACCCAGTACTTC.